This T cell receptor beta chain is from a study of OX40 agonist ivuxolimab in advanced cancers. Study-wide results and caveats: Those patients achieving a partial response at 0.1-3.0 mg/kg showed among the lowest clonal expansion. Antigen specificity of clonally expanded peripheral T cells was not established. In CD8+ T cells, expanded clones were on average more numerous than in CD4+.

A history of autoimmune disease or systemic immunosuppression excluded patients. The germline gives CDR1 SNHLY, CDR2 FYNNEI. The CDR3 runs to 14 residues. V was clipped by 7 bases and J by 4 bases, with 14 bases between them. This clone has only a few counts. Antigen: not known. Repertoires were generated with immunoSEQ multiplex PCR, while TCRdb's copy carries only in-frame clones and drops some. The table lists around 70,000 clones, approximately 88% of them singletons. The source is an adult with an advanced solid tumor such as melanoma, head and neck, liver or kidney cancer. The gene calls are TRBV2 and TRBJ2-1; D is ambiguous. The sequences come from CD4+ or CD8+ T cells sorted from blood, collected in a trial of the OX40 agonist ivuxolimab. The CDR3 here is CASTPRYKYNEQFF. The CDR3 DNA is TGTGCCAGCACCCCCCGGTACAAATACAATGAGCAGTTCTTC.